This entry features one TCR beta chain sequence. In the authors' workflow: Cell counts per sample came from amplifying reference gene primers. TCRdb's table, derived via immunoSEQ multiplex PCR, lists solely in-frame clones and lacks some. The DNA gave D and trimming, while V, J and clone size come from that table. The profile covers approximately 150,000 clones, with around three quarters appearing a single time and 16% taken by the ten largest. This CDR3 has 13 amino acids. Germline-derived CDR1 and CDR2 are SNHLY and FYNNEI. Trimming removed 6 bases at V and 7 bases at J, with 15 bases between. The data were taken from a study of blood T cell repertoires in COVID-19.

Sequencing was done on a sample of peripheral blood. The V gene is TRBV2, the J gene TRBJ1-1, with D maybe TRBD1 (6 bases). The clonotype was recovered from a man aged 45-60 years with acute or convalescent COVID-19. The CDR3 nucleotides read TGTGCCAGCAGCAAGACAGGAGGATATGAAGCTTTCTTT. Translating gives CASSKTGGYEAFF.